Following are 18 T cell receptor beta chains from one sample sequenced in a study of shared clonotypes between healthy human individuals. Some clones are missing from TCRdb's copy, which holds only in-frame ones; the method was immunoSEQ multiplex PCR. Among over 950,000 clones listed, 77% were seen once. Material: memory CD4+ T cells from PBMCs. The subset is: CD45RA-negative fraction. These TCRs come from a man between 18 and 29 years old in good health. Some clones in this sample may be carry-over from other donors' samples.

This chain joins TRBV6-5 and TRBJ2-3, with a possible D match to TRBD1 (6 bases). Between the trimmed V and J ends, which lost 8 bases and 2 bases, there was a span of 11 bases. Germline-derived CDR1 and CDR2 are MNHEY and SVGAGI. The CDR3 has 13 amino acids. The CDR3 DNA follows: TGTGCCAGCGAAGGACAGCTCACAGATACGCAGTATTTT. This gives the protein CASEGQLTDTQYF.

The chain combines TRBV6-1 with TRBJ2-1, with no clear D. V was shortened by 6 bases and J by 0 bases, with 6 bases between the two germline ends. Germline CDR1 MNHNS, CDR2 SASEGT. The CDR3 is 13 residues long. CDR3 DNA sequence: TGTGCCAGCAGGGCAGACTCCTACAATGAGCAGTTCTTC. Amino acid sequence: CASRADSYNEQFF.

CDR3 in DNA: TGCGCCAGCAGCTTGGCCCGGAACACAGATACGCAGTATTTT. It is translated as CASSLARNTDTQYF. This chain joins TRBV5-1 and TRBJ2-3; D is undetermined. The CDR3 has 14 residues. Germline CDR1 SGHRS, CDR2 YFSETQ. V was trimmed by 0 bases and J by 2 bases, leaving 7 bases between them.

The CDR3 reads CASSLDGQDNEKLFF. The CDR3 nucleotides are TGTGCCAGCAGCTTAGATGGACAGGATAATGAAAAACTGTTTTTT. The gene calls are TRBV7-8 and TRBJ1-4; 7 bases match TRBD1. The CDR3 is 15 residues long. V lost 1 base to trimming and J lost 4 bases; unmatched junction nucleotides: 3. Germline CDR1 and CDR2: SGHVS and FQNEAQ.

J is TRBJ2-7 and V is TRBV6-6, with 8 bases aligning to TRBD1. Germline V gene lookup returns CDR1 MNHNY and CDR2 SVGAGI (reference sequence). This CDR3 is 14 amino acids long. Trimming took 6 bases from V and 6 from J; bases not matched to a gene: 10. In DNA, the CDR3 is TGTGCCAGCAGGGACAGGGTGGGAAGGAGCGAGCAGTACTTC. The encoded protein is CASRDRVGRSEQYF.

Details on this clone: A junction end diverges from the germline sequence, so it may reflect a read error. Additional DNA sequences in this sample encode the identical CDR3. The chain employs TRBV19 and TRBJ1-5; D gene uncertain. This CDR3 comprises 12 residues. CDR1 is LNHDA and CDR2 is SQIVND in the germline V gene (reference sequence). Written as DNA, the CDR3 is TGTGCCAGTACTCGGTGGAATCAGCCTCAGCATTTT. Its translation is CASTRWNQPQHF.

The rearrangement links TRBV6-5 to TRBJ2-3, with D uncertain. Trimming shortened V by 11 bases and J by 2 bases, and 14 bases separated the two germline ends. The CDR3 is made up of 13 amino acids. Germline CDR1 is MNHEY and CDR2 is SVGAGI. The CDR3 is CASANPDTDTQYF. CDR3 DNA sequence: TGTGCCTCAGCTAACCCCGACACAGATACGCAGTATTTT.

To note about this clone: Other nucleotide sequences from this sample produce the same CDR3. The V and J genes are TRBV28 and TRBJ1-2; D is uncertain. The CDR3 runs to 12 residues. The germline V gene encodes CDR1 MDHEN and CDR2 SYDVKM. V lost 6 bases, J lost 2 bases, and 7 bases lay in between. Here the CDR3 reads CASSLRNYGYTF. In DNA, the CDR3 is TGTGCCAGCAGCCTTAGGAACTATGGCTACACCTTC.

V and J are TRBV10-1 and TRBJ1-4; 12 nucleotides match TRBD1. Trimming removed 6 bases from V and 7 bases from J; junction bases left unmatched: 9. CDR3 size: 16 residues. Per germline, CDR1 WNHNN and CDR2 SYGVQD (reference sequence). Written as DNA, the CDR3 is TGCGCCAGCAGAGCCGGGACAGGGGGCCGCGGTGAAAAACTGTTTTTT. The encoded protein is CASRAGTGGRGEKLFF.

A single count supports this clone. This chain connects TRBV9 to TRBJ2-4; D is unresolved. Germline V gene data show CDR1 as SGDLS and CDR2 as YYNGEE. This CDR3 contains 13 residues. V gave up 2 bases and J gave up 5 bases, with 8 bases separating them. The CDR3 reads CASSVSGENIQYF. Here the CDR3 DNA reads TGTGCCAGCAGCGTTAGTGGGGAAAACATTCAGTACTTC.

This clone was seen a few times. The rearrangement links TRBV15 to TRBJ2-6; D is undetermined. CDR3 size: 16 residues. V was clipped by 5 bases and J by 2 bases, with 13 bases between them. CDR1 and CDR2 from the germline V gene are LNHNV and YYDKDF (reference sequence). CDR3 bases: TGTGCCACCAGCTCCCCCGCCGTAACTGGGGCCAACGTCCTGACTTTC. Encoded protein: CATSSPAVTGANVLTF.

The count of this clone is one. The V and J genes are TRBV6-1 and TRBJ2-3, with 11 bases identical to TRBD2. This CDR3 comprises 15 residues. Germline V gene sequence: CDR1 MNHNS, CDR2 SASEGT. J gave up 3 bases and V 9 bases, and 8 bases lay outside the gene matches. CDR3 sequence (DNA): TGTGCCAGTCCACTAGCGGGAGCTTTAACAGATACGCAGTATTTT. Translation gives CASPLAGALTDTQYF.

A remark on this clone: The same CDR3 is also encoded by other DNA sequences in this sample. This chain uses TRBV7-9 with TRBJ1-5; no reliable D call. This CDR3 comprises 13 residues. The germline CDR1 and CDR2 sequences are SEHNR and FQNEAQ (reference sequence). The ends were cut back, 3 bases at V and 3 bases at J, with 6 bases in the middle. Here the CDR3 DNA reads TGTGCCAGCAGCTTTCGAGACAATCAGCCCCAGCATTTT. Translating it yields CASSFRDNQPQHF.

This clone was found once. The chain carries TRBV29-1 and TRBJ2-7; D is perhaps TRBD1 or TRBD2 (7 bases each). The CDR3 extends over 17 amino acids. V gave up 0 bases and J gave up 6 bases, with 24 bases separating them. CDR1 is SQVTM, CDR2 ANQGSEA, per germline. The CDR3 loop is CSVEDFQAGTSGGEQYF. In DNA, the CDR3 is TGCAGCGTTGAAGATTTTCAAGCGGGAACATCAGGGGGCGAGCAGTACTTC.

The rearrangement joins TRBV6-5 to TRBJ2-1; D not certain. The V gene's germline CDR1 is MNHEY and CDR2 SVGAGI. The CDR3 has 12 amino acids. V was trimmed by 4 bases and J by 5 bases, leaving 6 bases between them. The CDR3 is CASSFGHNEQFF. The CDR3, as DNA: TGTGCCAGCAGTTTTGGACACAATGAGCAGTTCTTC.

The chain combines TRBV9 with TRBJ2-3; unclear D gene. The CDR3 runs to 14 residues. The ends were cut back, 0 bases at V and 0 bases at J, with 5 bases in the middle. From germline, CDR1 is SGDLS and CDR2 YYNGEE. This CDR3 is CASSVAFSTDTQYF. CDR3 bases: TGTGCCAGCAGCGTAGCCTTTAGCACAGATACGCAGTATTTT. Full variable domain (rest looked up from reference TRBV9 and TRBJ2-3): DSGVTQTPKHLITATGQRVTLRCSPRSGDLSVYWYQQSLDQGLQFLIQYYNGEERAKGNILERFSAQQFPDLHSELNLSSLELGDSALYFCASSVAFSTDTQYFGPGTRLTVL.

The V and J genes are TRBV4-1 and TRBJ2-1; TRBD2 agrees at 12 bases. Germline-derived CDR1 and CDR2 are MGHRA and YSYEKL. Germline trimming cut 4 bases from V and 12 bases from J; bases unmatched to any gene: 7. The CDR3 sequence is 14 residues long. The CDR3: CASSLRLAGERQFF. DNA for the CDR3: TGCGCCAGCAGCCTCCGACTAGCGGGAGAAAGGCAGTTCTTC.

This chain joins TRBV19 and TRBJ2-7; 9 nucleotides line up with TRBD1. The V gene's germline CDR1 is LNHDA and CDR2 SQIVND (reference sequence). This CDR3 comprises 16 residues. Trimming cost V 2 bases and J 5 bases; bases outside gene matches: 10. CDR3 sequence: CASSIIPGTGRNEQYF. The CDR3 DNA sequence: TGTGCCAGTAGTATAATACCCGGGACAGGGAGAAACGAGCAGTACTTC. Combining the CDR3 with reference TRBV19 and TRBJ2-7 gives the whole variable domain DGGITQSPKYLFRKEGQNVTLSCEQNLNHDAMYWYRQDPGQGLRLIYYSQIVNDFQKGDIAEGYSVSREKKESFPLTVTSAQKNPTAFYLCASSIIPGTGRNEQYFGPGTRLTVT.